Listed below are T cell receptor beta chains from one sample, sequenced in a study of cytomegalovirus exposure and HLA in healthy donors. This table comes from immunoSEQ multiplex PCR, and its TCRdb copy is limited to in-frame clones, with some not included. The profile shows 100,000 to 150,000 clones, 74% of them singletons. The sample taken for sequencing was PBMCs. The receptors shown here come from a middle-aged man in good health and CMV-seropositive. The CDR3 runs from the conserved cysteine through the conserved F or W. Each record gives: D gene, V gene, clone size, J gene, CDR3 protein, CDR3 DNA. D genes are given only for firm matches. The listing skips clone size in some rows; elsewhere it reads once, few, many or a size class.

>TRBD2|TRBV15|-|TRBJ2-5
CATSRPRLAGEETQYF
TGTGCCACCAGCAGACCCCGGCTAGCGGGAGAAGAGACCCAGTACTTC
>TRBD1|TRBV5-1|-|TRBJ2-1
CASRQRGDRVYNEQFF
TGCGCCAGCAGACAAAGAGGGGACAGGGTCTACAATGAGCAGTTCTTC
>TRBD1|TRBV5-1|-|TRBJ1-4
CASSFTGVRVHEKLFF
TGCGCCAGCAGCTTTACAGGGGTTAGAGTTCATGAAAAACTGTTTTTT
>-|TRBV29-1|-|TRBJ2-7
CSVGQGSYEQYF
TGCAGCGTTGGCCAGGGTTCCTACGAGCAGTACTTC
>TRBD2|TRBV6-5|-|TRBJ2-2
CASSYGLAATGELFF
TGTGCCAGCAGTTACGGACTAGCGGCGACCGGGGAGCTGTTTTTT
>TRBD1|TRBV18|-|TRBJ1-2
CASSPDRASNYGYTF
TGTGCCAGCTCACCCGACAGGGCGTCTAACTATGGCTACACCTTC
>TRBD2|TRBV4-3|-|TRBJ2-5
CASSQEGGEETQYF
TGCGCCAGCAGCCAAGAGGGGGGGGAAGAGACCCAGTACTTC
>-|TRBV29-1|-|TRBJ2-3
CSGGLLTDTQYF
TGCAGCGGGGGACTCCTCACAGATACGCAGTATTTT
>-|TRBV18|once|TRBJ2-1
CASSSGGPSYNEQFF
TGTGCCAGCTCAAGCGGCGGGCCCTCCTACAATGAGCAGTTCTTC
>-|TRBV29-1|-|TRBJ1-4
CSIRVGGNEKLFF
TGCAGCATCCGGGTTGGGGGGAATGAAAAACTGTTTTTT
>TRBD2|TRBV10-1|-|TRBJ2-2
CASSDPSGRNTGELFF
TGCGCCAGCAGTGACCCCAGCGGGAGGAACACCGGGGAGCTGTTTTTT
>-|TRBV10-3|few|TRBJ1-3
CAISDLGRGNTIYF
TGTGCCATCAGTGACCTGGGGAGGGGAAACACCATATATTTT
>TRBD1|TRBV7-9|-|TRBJ1-5
CASSTTGGGNQPQHF
TGTGCCAGCAGCACGACAGGGGGCGGCAATCAGCCCCAGCATTTT
>-|TRBV11-2|-|TRBJ2-1
CASSLDVGREHNEQFF
TGTGCCAGCAGCTTAGATGTAGGCAGGGAACACAATGAGCAGTTCTTC
>-|TRBV18|few|TRBJ1-1
CASSPTADSEAFF
TGTGCCAGCTCACCGACCGCGGACAGTGAAGCTTTCTTT
>TRBD2|TRBV7-2|-|TRBJ2-3
CASSFGGGPAPRSTDTQYF
TGTGCCAGCAGCTTCGGCGGGGGGCCTGCACCTCGGTCCACAGATACGCAGTATTTT
>-|TRBV29-1|few|TRBJ2-3
CSVEESGGTRDTQYF
TGCAGCGTTGAAGAGTCTGGAGGGACTCGAGATACGCAGTATTTT
>TRBD1|TRBV19|few|TRBJ1-5
CASSMGRQGSYSNQPQHF
TGTGCCAGTAGTATGGGGAGACAGGGGTCCTATAGCAATCAGCCCCAGCATTTT
>TRBD1|TRBV27|-|TRBJ1-2
CASRSGGRGYTF
TGTGCCAGCAGATCAGGGGGTCGAGGCTACACCTTC